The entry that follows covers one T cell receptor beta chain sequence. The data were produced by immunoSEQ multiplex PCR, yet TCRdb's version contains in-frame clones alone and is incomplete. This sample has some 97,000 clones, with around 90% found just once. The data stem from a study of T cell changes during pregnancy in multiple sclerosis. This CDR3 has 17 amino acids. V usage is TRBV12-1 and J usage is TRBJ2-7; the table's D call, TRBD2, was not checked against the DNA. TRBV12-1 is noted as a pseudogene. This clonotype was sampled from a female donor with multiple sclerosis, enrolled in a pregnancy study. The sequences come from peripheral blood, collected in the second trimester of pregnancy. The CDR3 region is CASSFVVFQRDFYEQYF. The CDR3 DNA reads TGTGCCAGCAGCTTTGTCGTATTCCAGCGGGATTTCTACGAGCAGTACTTC.